Listed below are T cell receptor beta chains from one sample, sequenced in a study of post-analysis software for immune sequencing data. TCRdb reanalysed the PCR reads using MiXCR and keeps one entry per CDR3 protein. The sample carries about 540,000 distinct CDR3 sequences, roughly 34% recorded once. Sequencing used blood. Every receptor here comes from a girl under 18 with multiple sclerosis. The CDR3 runs from the conserved cysteine through the conserved F or W. Only part of the rows carry a size: once, few, many, or a class if the clone is expanded.

TRBJ1-1	TRBV15	-	CATSRDSTGRPEAFF
TRBJ2-2	TRBV9	-	CASSVGHFTGELFF
TRBJ2-7	TRBV11-2	-	CASSPPGGGIREAQYF
TRBJ2-2	TRBV29-1	few	CSIGQGSTGELFF
TRBJ1-5	TRBV10-2	-	CASRRAGDNQPQHF
TRBJ2-5	TRBV3-1	-	CASSQVGGQETQYF
TRBJ1-5	TRBV7-2	-	CASSLVVVSNQPQHF
TRBJ2-3	TRBV9	-	CASSLTETGVDTQYF
TRBJ1-1	TRBV5-1	-	CASSLGQGRGTEAFF
TRBJ2-1	TRBV6-6	few	CASRVAGRAWNEQFF
TRBJ2-7	TRBV6-5	-	CASKKTGDPYEQYF
TRBJ2-3	TRBV11-2	few	CASSSASGRFSTDTQYF
TRBJ1-2	TRBV5-1	few	CASSPRTAVYGYTF
TRBJ2-3	TRBV4-1	-	CASSLSGSGVTDTQYF
TRBJ1-2	TRBV28	-	CASSPYGEGPIYGYTF
TRBJ2-5	TRBV10-3	few	CAISDTGRQKETQYF
TRBJ2-1	TRBV5-1	many	CASSLRSDEQFF
TRBJ2-7	TRBV4-1	-	CASTQPGQGGYEQYF
TRBJ1-1	TRBV4-1	-	CASSQVGRDEAFF
TRBJ2-1	TRBV20-1	-	CSAIVRGRYYNEQFF
TRBJ1-5	TRBV3-1	few	CASSQDHTGGHQPQHF
TRBJ1-1	TRBV20-1	-	CSVLWRSTSMNTEAFF
TRBJ1-4	TRBV6-5	-	CASSPYRGSNEKLFF
TRBJ1-1	TRBV6-5	-	CASRRRTGEKAFF
TRBJ2-1	TRBV5-6	-	CASSLEAPRSYNEQFF